These T cell receptor beta chains were read from a single sample in a study of blood T cell repertoires in COVID-19. The assay was immunoSEQ multiplex PCR, and TCRdb's table has in-frame clones only and misses some. Altogether 130,000 to 150,000 clones are present, about nine tenths being singletons, with the ten largest covering about 2.5%. Sequences were obtained from peripheral blood. Receptor source: a human donor in a cohort sampled during active COVID-19. The CDR3 runs from the conserved cysteine through the conserved F or W. D genes are given only for firm matches. Part of the rows lack a size; the others show once, few, many or a class for expanded clones.

>TRBJ1-2|-|-|TRBV29-1|13
TGCAGCGGCAAAGGAGAAAACAACTATGGCTACACCTTC
CSGKGENNYGYTF
>TRBJ2-3|few|TRBD2|TRBV13|18
TGTGCCAGCAGCTTAAGGCCTCAACTAGCGGGAATCACAGATACGCAGTATTTT
CASSLRPQLAGITDTQYF
>TRBJ1-2|-|TRBD1|TRBV28|15
TGTGCCAGCAGTTTCGGTACAGGGGGATATTATGGCTACACCTTC
CASSFGTGGYYGYTF
>TRBJ1-1|-|-|TRBV6-5|14
TGTGCCAGCAGGACTGTATCCCTGAACACTGAAGCTTTCTTT
CASRTVSLNTEAFF
>TRBJ2-7|-|-|TRBV19|12
TGTGCCAGTAGTATCCGAGGCAACGAGCAGTACTTC
CASSIRGNEQYF
>TRBJ1-5|-|-|TRBV19|15
TGTGCCAGTAGTAATCAGGGTTTTTCTTATCAGCCCCAGCATTTT
CASSNQGFSYQPQHF
>TRBJ2-1|few|-|TRBV30|14
TGTGCCTGGAGACACCAAAACTCCTACAATGAGCAGTTCTTC
CAWRHQNSYNEQFF
>TRBJ2-6|-|-|TRBV3-1/TRBV3-2|19
TGTGCCAGCAGCCAAGCCCCAGGGGTACCATCGTCTGGGGCCAACGTCCTGACTTTC
CASSQAPGVPSSGANVLTF
>TRBJ2-1|few|TRBD1|TRBV9|14
TGTGCCAGCAGCATCGGACAGGGGAATAATGAGCAGTTCTTC
CASSIGQGNNEQFF
>TRBJ1-4|-|-|TRBV5-1|15
TGCGCCAGCAGCTTGGCAGGGGCGTGGGATGAAAAACTGTTTTTT
CASSLAGAWDEKLFF
>TRBJ1-2|few|-|TRBV4-1|13
TGCGCCAGCAGCCAAGATCGAGGCTATGGCTACACCTTC
CASSQDRGYGYTF
>TRBJ2-5|-|-|TRBV9|15
TGTGCCAGCAGCGTAGGGGGTTCAGGGAAAGAGACCCAGTACTTC
CASSVGGSGKETQYF
>TRBJ1-1|-|-|TRBV5-1|12
TGCGCCAGCAGCTTGGCCGGGGTTGCAGCTTTCTTT
CASSLAGVAAFF
>TRBJ2-5|-|TRBD2|TRBV24-1|18
TGTGCCACCAGTGATTCACGGGTGGCTAGCGGGGGCCTAGAGACCCAGTACTTC
CATSDSRVASGGLETQYF
>TRBJ1-1|-|-|TRBV4-3|13
TGCGCCAGCAGCCCTACCGGGTCCACTGAAGCTTTCTTT
CASSPTGSTEAFF
>TRBJ2-2|-|TRBD2|TRBV9|18
TGTGCCAGCAGCGCCCCAATGACTAGCGGGGGAAACACCGGGGAGCTGTTTTTT
CASSAPMTSGGNTGELFF
>TRBJ2-7|-|TRBD1|TRBV15|14
TGTGCCACCAGCAGGGACAGGGCATCCTACGAGCAGTACTTC
CATSRDRASYEQYF
>TRBJ2-1|once|TRBD2|TRBV4-1|17
TGCGCCAGCAGCCACCCCATGGAGCGGGAGATTTTCAATGAGCAGTTCTTC
CASSHPMEREIFNEQFF
>TRBJ2-3|once|TRBD2|TRBV30|15
TGTGCCTGGAGAGGGACTAGCGGTTACACAGATACGCAGTATTTT
CAWRGTSGYTDTQYF
>TRBJ2-3|-|TRBD2|TRBV7-8|16
TGTGCCAGCAGCCAAACTAGCGGGGGTCACACAGATACGCAGTATTTT
CASSQTSGGHTDTQYF
>TRBJ1-6|-|-|TRBV7-9|12
TGTGCCAGCAGCTCACCTCGTAGTCCCCTCCACTTT
CASSSPRSPLHF
>TRBJ2-1|-|TRBD2|TRBV6-2/TRBV6-3|16
TGTGCCAGCAGTTACTCCCTAGCGGACTCCTACAATGAGCAGTTCTTC
CASSYSLADSYNEQFF
>TRBJ1-2|-|-|TRBV28|13
TGTGCCAGCACCGTCGGACAGCACTATGGCTACACCTTC
CASTVGQHYGYTF
>TRBJ2-7|-|-|TRBV6-5|13
TGTGCCAGTCAACAGGAGCCCCATAGGGAGCAGTACTTC
CASQQEPHREQYF
>TRBJ2-7|few|-|TRBV7-2|14
TGTGCCAGCAGCCAGGGGAGAACAGGATACGAGCAGTACTTC
CASSQGRTGYEQYF
>TRBJ1-5|-|-|TRBV6-6|13
TGTGCCAGCAGTGCTCAGGGATATCAGCCCCAGCATTTT
CASSAQGYQPQHF
>TRBJ2-3|-|TRBD2|TRBV4-2|18
TGTGCCAGCAGCCAAGATGAGCTAGCGGGGTATAGCACAGATACGCAGTATTTT
CASSQDELAGYSTDTQYF
>TRBJ2-1|once|TRBD1|TRBV11-3|16
TGTGCCAGCAGCTTAGATAGGACAGGGATTATGAATGAGCAGTTCTTC
CASSLDRTGIMNEQFF
>TRBJ2-7|-|-|TRBV7-9|14
TGTGCCAGCAGCTTAGTCGGGGGTCACTACGAGCAGTACTTC
CASSLVGGHYEQYF
>TRBJ1-2|-|TRBD1|TRBV6-1|14
TGTGCCAGCAGTGAAGCCAGGGGGATTTATGGCTACACCTTC
CASSEARGIYGYTF
>TRBJ2-7|-|-|TRBV24-1|16
TGTGCCACCAGTGATGTGAAGTCTGGACAGCCCTACGAGCAGTACTTC
CATSDVKSGQPYEQYF
>TRBJ2-2|once|-|TRBV6-5|15
TGTGCCAGCAGCCTCGGCGGGGTGGGCACCGGGGAGCTGTTTTTT
CASSLGGVGTGELFF